Shown below are 26 T cell receptor beta chains from a single sample sequenced in a study of Ad26.COV2.S vaccination and SARS-CoV-2 variants. Assay used: immunoSEQ multiplex PCR; TCRdb lists only in-frame clones, some missing. The sample carries 510,000 or so clones, approximately 90% recorded once. This sample's treatment: 15 to 20 received Ad26.COV2.S at low or high dose, single or two shots; 5 received placebo; per-sample allocation not given. Sampling occurred on day 63 after the first vaccine or placebo injection. The material was peripheral blood, obtained in a trial of Ad26.COV2.S vaccine versus placebo. These receptor sequences come from a person between 18 and 60 years old who received the Ad26.COV2.S COVID-19 vaccine or a placebo.

V is TRBV6-2 or TRBV6-3 and J is TRBJ2-1; a weak D match, TRBD2 (5 bases). The V gene's germline CDR1 is MNHEY and CDR2 SVGEGT. This CDR3 is 18 amino acids long. The V end was cut by 0 bases, the J end by 8 bases, with 23 bases between. The CDR3 spells CASSYSWVLPGSKDEQFF. CDR3 nucleotides: TGTGCCAGCAGTTACTCGTGGGTCCTTCCGGGGTCAAAGGATGAGCAGTTCTTC.

The chain links TRBV7-2 to TRBJ2-3, with a possible D match to TRBD2 (7 bases). CDR3 length: 15 amino acids. The germline V gene has CDR1 SGHTA and CDR2 FQGNSA. Trimming shortened V by 1 base and J by 9 bases, and 17 bases separated the two germline ends. The CDR3 is CASSLGGGRAETQYF. CDR3 sequence (DNA): TGTGCCAGCAGCTTAGGAGGGGGGAGGGCCGAGACGCAGTATTTT.

The genes are TRBV7-3 and TRBJ2-3, with a possible D match to TRBD2 (5 bases). Germline assignment: CDR1 SGHTA and CDR2 FQGTGA. The CDR3 runs to 13 residues. The V end lost 5 bases, the J end lost 5 bases, and 11 bases lay between the germline ends. CDR3 in DNA: TGTGCCAGCAGCCCTGGAGGAGGAGATACGCAGTATTTT. This sequence encodes CASSPGGGDTQYF. Drawing the rest from reference TRBV7-3 and TRBJ2-3, the complete variable domain is GAGVSQTPSNKVTEKGKYVELRCDPISGHTALYWYRQSLGQGPEFLIYFQGTGAADDSGLPNDRFFAVRPEGSVSTLKIQRTERGDSAVYLCASSPGGGDTQYFGPGTRLTVL.

The chain recombines TRBV27 with TRBJ2-3; 7 bases match TRBD2. With 7 bases clipped from V and 4 bases from J, the junction kept 8 bases outside the gene matches. CDR1 is MNHEY, CDR2 SMNVEV, per germline (reference sequence). This CDR3 is 14 amino acids long. The DNA for the CDR3 is TGTGCCAGCAATCCAGCGGGGTTTCCAGATACGCAGTATTTT. Translating it yields CASNPAGFPDTQYF.

The rearrangement joins TRBV29-1 to TRBJ1-1; D perhaps matches TRBD1 (6 bases). Germline lookup yields CDR1 SQVTM and CDR2 ANQGSEA. V lost 6 bases and J 0 bases, leaving 14 bases between the germline ends. The CDR3 has 14 residues. CDR3: CSVARTALNTEAFF. CDR3 nucleotide sequence: TGCAGCGTGGCCCGGACAGCCTTGAACACTGAAGCTTTCTTT.

The V gene is TRBV18, the J gene TRBJ2-7; 8 nucleotides align to TRBD2. The CDR3 is 13 amino acids. V trimming: 3 bases; J trimming: 2 bases; junction bases outside the gene matches: 0. Looked up from germline, CDR1 is KGHSH and CDR2 is LQKENI. The CDR3 coding sequence is TGTGCCAGCTCACCTAGCGGGGCCTACGAGCAGTACTTC. This codes for CASSPSGAYEQYF.

CDR3 residues: CASSLGPSGSGQETQYF. CDR3 sequence (DNA): TGCGCCAGCAGCTTGGGACCTAGCGGGAGCGGCCAAGAGACCCAGTACTTC. V is TRBV5-1 and J is TRBJ2-5; the match to TRBD2 covers 10 bases. The CDR3 is made up of 17 amino acids. CDR1 SGHRS and CDR2 YFSETQ come from the germline V gene. Trimming took 0 bases from V and 1 from J; bases not matched to a gene: 6.

The V gene is TRBV7-2, the J gene TRBJ1-2; D unclear. The CDR3 runs to 14 residues. Germline V gene lookup returns CDR1 SGHTA and CDR2 FQGNSA. V lost 2 bases and J lost 4, with 11 bases in between. The CDR3 loop reads CASSLNAWSYGYTF. CDR3 sequence (DNA): TGTGCCAGCAGCTTAAACGCGTGGTCCTATGGCTACACCTTC.

The V and J genes are TRBV18 and TRBJ1-6; possibly TRBD1 for D (6 bases). With 2 bases removed from V and 9 bases from J, the gap between germline ends came to 14 bases. Per germline, CDR1 KGHSH and CDR2 LQKENI. There are 15 residues in the CDR3. This CDR3 is CASSPGGGRGSPLHF. CDR3 nucleotide sequence: TGTGCCAGCTCACCAGGTGGGGGCAGGGGTTCACCCCTCCACTTT.

V and J are TRBV9 and TRBJ1-2, with D unresolved. Trimming pared 7 bases from V and 8 bases from J, leaving 18 bases between. CDR3 length equals 13 residues. The germline V gene has CDR1 SGDLS and CDR2 YYNGEE. CDR3 in DNA: TGTGCCAGCCAGAGGGTAGGTGCTCGGGGCTACACCTTC. The encoded protein is CASQRVGARGYTF.

To note about this clone: At one boundary the junction diverges from the germline segment, which might be a read error. The chain carries TRBV7-2 and TRBJ2-1, with 8 bases that match TRBD2. CDR1 is SGHTA, CDR2 FQGNSA, per germline. The CDR3 spans 15 residues. This CDR3 reads CASSIAGRANNEQFF. The CDR3 nucleotides are TGTGCCAGCAGCATAGCGGGAAGGGCGAACAATGAGCAGTTCTTC.

This clone came up a few times. The genes are TRBV9 and TRBJ1-2; TRBD1 might be the D (5 bases). Germline CDR1 and CDR2: SGDLS and YYNGEE. There are 15 residues in the CDR3. Trimming removed 4 bases from V and 0 bases from J, with 13 bases in between. In DNA form, the CDR3 reads TGTGCCAGCAGCCCCAGCGGCAGGGCTAACTATGGCTACACCTTC. Translation: CASSPSGRANYGYTF.

The chain carries TRBV6-1 and TRBJ1-2; D not resolved. CDR1 is MNHNS, CDR2 SASEGT, per germline. This CDR3 has 12 amino acids. Trimming removed 2 bases at V and 7 bases at J, with 8 bases between. The CDR3 loop is CASSETAGGYTF. CDR3 coding DNA: TGTGCCAGCAGTGAAACCGCGGGTGGCTACACCTTC.

The chain joins TRBV28 to TRBJ2-7; D assignment may be TRBD1 or TRBD2 (6 bases each). The CDR3 covers 13 residues. The ends were cut back, 6 bases at V and 3 bases at J, with 12 bases in the middle. Germline CDR1 is MDHEN and CDR2 is SYDVKM. CDR3 DNA: TGTGCCAGCAGCGGGGGCGGTAACTACGAGCAGTACTTC. Translation gives CASSGGGNYEQYF.

The chain combines TRBV28 with TRBJ1-5; a weak D match, TRBD1 (5 bases). CDR1 is MDHEN and CDR2 is SYDVKM in the germline V gene. The CDR3 sequence is 13 residues long. V lost 4 bases and J lost 2, with 6 bases in between. The CDR3 here is CASSWGGNQPQHF. In DNA form, the CDR3 reads TGTGCCAGCAGTTGGGGCGGCAATCAGCCCCAGCATTTT.

The rearrangement links TRBV7-8 to TRBJ1-2; D is perhaps TRBD1 (6 bases). Between the trimmed V and J ends, which lost 1 base and 8 bases, there was a span of 14 bases. CDR1 SGHVS and CDR2 FQNEAQ come from the germline V gene. The CDR3 totals 14 residues. This CDR3 is CASSLVTSGGGYTF. The CDR3 bases are TGTGCCAGCAGCTTAGTTACGAGTGGGGGCGGCTACACCTTC.

The V and J genes are TRBV4-3 and TRBJ1-4, with D unresolved. V lost 3 bases to trimming and J lost 7 bases, with 15 bases between them. This CDR3 contains 15 residues. Germline CDR1 LGHNA, CDR2 YSLEER. CDR3 sequence reads: CASSHLGSGSEKLFF. For the CDR3, the DNA is TGCGCCAGCAGCCACCTAGGGTCCGGTTCTGAAAAACTGTTTTTT.

This clone was found once. V and J are TRBV6-2 or TRBV6-3 and TRBJ2-5; possibly TRBD2 for D (7 bases). Looked up from germline, CDR1 is MNHEY and CDR2 is SVGEGT. Trimming cost V 1 base and J 4 bases, with 13 bases left between them. The CDR3 spans 15 residues. The CDR3 DNA reads TGTGCCAGCAGTTACTTCGGGGGGCCGGGAGAGACCCAGTACTTC. Protein product: CASSYFGGPGETQYF.

V gene TRBV24-1 combines with J gene TRBJ1-4; D is ambiguous. The V end lost 2 bases, the J end lost 7 bases, and 7 bases lay between the germline ends. This CDR3 region has 13 residues. The V gene's germline CDR1 is KGHDR and CDR2 SFDVKD. In DNA, the CDR3 is TGTGCCACCAGTGATTCTCAGCCTGAAAAACTGTTTTTT. It specifies CATSDSQPEKLFF.

The chain employs TRBV7-3 and TRBJ2-5; D may be TRBD1 or TRBD2 (5 bases each). Germline V CDR1 and CDR2: SGHTA, FQGTGA. V was trimmed by 5 bases and J by 5 bases, leaving 12 bases between them. The CDR3 consists of 13 residues. The CDR3 DNA sequence: TGTGCCAGCAGCCCAAGTTGGGGGGAGACCCAGTACTTC. Protein product: CASSPSWGETQYF. The whole variable domain, remainder taken from reference TRBV7-3 and TRBJ2-5, is GAGVSQTPSNKVTEKGKYVELRCDPISGHTALYWYRQSLGQGPEFLIYFQGTGAADDSGLPNDRFFAVRPEGSVSTLKIQRTERGDSAVYLCASSPSWGETQYFGPGTRLLVL.

This rearrangement joins TRBV2 to TRBJ2-3, with D possibly being TRBD1 (5 bases). The germline V gene encodes CDR1 SNHLY and CDR2 FYNNEI. The CDR3 length is 15 residues. Trimming cost V 4 bases and J 0 bases, with 11 bases left between them. The CDR3 loop is CASSGQPVSTDTQYF. CDR3 in DNA: TGTGCCAGCAGTGGACAGCCGGTTAGCACAGATACGCAGTATTTT.

The rearrangement links TRBV19 to TRBJ1-1; 7 bases are shared with TRBD1. This CDR3 contains 17 residues. V lost 6 bases and J lost 0; bases outside the gene matches: 13. CDR1 and CDR2 from the germline V gene are LNHDA and SQIVND (reference sequence). DNA of the CDR3: TGTGCCAGTAGGAGAAACGGACAGGCGACCATGAACACTGAAGCTTTCTTT. It translates to CASRRNGQATMNTEAFF.

This clone was seen just once. V and J are TRBV6-4 and TRBJ1-5; D ambiguous. This CDR3 has 14 amino acids. From germline, CDR1 is MRHNA and CDR2 SNTAGT. V shed 3 bases and J shed 2 bases, with 8 bases lying between them. The CDR3 region is CASSEEPGNQPQHF. Written as DNA, the CDR3 is TGTGCCAGCAGTGAGGAACCAGGCAATCAGCCCCAGCATTTT.

The rearrangement joins TRBV30 to TRBJ2-3; D unclear. The germline gives CDR1 GTSNPN, CDR2 SVGIG (reference sequence). CDR3 length equals 15 residues. V was trimmed by 2 bases and J by 4 bases, leaving 16 bases between them. The CDR3, as DNA: TGTGCCTGGAGTCCCACCGGCGGCACCTCAGATACGCAGTATTTT. This sequence encodes CAWSPTGGTSDTQYF.

This chain joins TRBV7-2 and TRBJ1-2; a weak D match, TRBD1 (5 bases). CDR1 and CDR2 (germline): SGHTA, FQGNSA. V was shortened by 1 base and J by 4 bases, with 7 bases between the two germline ends. The CDR3 consists of 13 residues. CDR3 loop: CASSLGTTYGYTF. The DNA for the CDR3 is TGTGCCAGCAGCTTAGGGACAACCTATGGCTACACCTTC.

J is TRBJ1-2 and V is TRBV2; D gene uncertain. Germline values: CDR1 SNHLY, CDR2 FYNNEI. CDR3 size: 13 residues. The V end lost 9 bases, the J end lost 4 bases, and 15 bases lay between the germline ends. The CDR3 is CARDGDLSYGYTF. CDR3 nucleotides: TGTGCCAGAGACGGAGATCTAAGCTATGGCTACACCTTC.